This T cell receptor (beta chain) was sequenced during a study of T cell responses to AZD1222 COVID-19 vaccine. Profiling relied on immunoSEQ multiplex PCR, and the TCRdb table lists in-frame clones only, not all of them. This table holds under 75,000 clones, about 90% found once. This CDR3 is 13 amino acids long. Germline V gene lookup returns CDR1 SGHDT and CDR2 YYEEEE. V was cut by 0 bases and J by 5 bases, with 9 bases left in between. The sequence was collected from an adult in good health. This material consisted of peripheral blood, taken on day 0 of AZD1222 vaccination. The chain carries TRBV5-6 and TRBJ2-7; D remains unclear. This chain's CDR3 is CASSLGRRNEQYF. Written as DNA, the CDR3 is TGTGCCAGCAGCTTGGGCAGGCGTAACGAGCAGTACTTC.